This is a list of T cell receptor beta chains from one sample in a study of cytomegalovirus exposure and HLA in healthy donors. TCRdb's copy holds only in-frame clones and misses some; the assay was immunoSEQ multiplex PCR. The sample table sets out 85,000 or so clones. The sample comprised PBMCs. The receptors here all came from a woman aged 25 to 39 in good health and CMV-seronegative. The CDR3 runs from the conserved cysteine through the conserved F or W. A D gene is named only where the DNA matches it firmly.

CDR3 length	D gene	V gene	J gene	CDR3 protein	CDR3 DNA
15	TRBD1	TRBV5-1	TRBJ2-2	CASSLEGARSGELFF	TGCGCCAGCAGCTTGGAGGGGGCGCGATCCGGGGAGCTGTTTTTT
17	TRBD1	TRBV6-1	TRBJ1-2	CASSDTSGTGVVGGYTF	TGTGCCAGCAGTGACACTTCCGGGACAGGGGTTGTAGGGGGCTACACCTTC
15	TRBD2	TRBV19	TRBJ2-3	CASSPSGRAADTQYF	TGTGCCAGTAGTCCAAGCGGGAGGGCCGCAGATACGCAGTATTTT
13	NA	TRBV4-2	TRBJ2-7	CASSQEPEYEQYF	TGTGCCAGCAGCCAGGAGCCGGAGTACGAGCAGTACTTC
16	TRBD1	TRBV5-8	TRBJ1-2	CASSSYPTGVDYGYTF	TGTGCCAGCAGCTCCTACCCCACAGGGGTGGACTATGGCTACACCTTC
14	TRBD1	TRBV6-5	TRBJ1-5	CASRKQGPNQPQHF	TGTGCCAGCAGGAAACAGGGGCCCAATCAGCCCCAGCATTTT
14	NA	TRBV11-2	TRBJ1-2	CASSLDMADYGYTF	TGTGCCAGCAGCTTAGATATGGCCGACTATGGCTACACCTTC
15	NA	TRBV2	TRBJ1-2	CASSDRWGTGAGYTF	TGTGCCAGCAGTGATAGGTGGGGAACGGGAGCTGGCTACACCTTC
12	TRBD1	TRBV5-1	TRBJ2-3	CASREGADTQYF	TGCGCCAGCAGAGAGGGGGCGGATACGCAGTATTTT
15	TRBD1	TRBV29-1	TRBJ2-1	CSVEALGQGYNEQFF	TGCAGCGTTGAAGCCCTGGGACAGGGGTACAATGAGCAGTTCTTC
15	TRBD1	TRBV11-1	TRBJ1-1	CASSLGQGLNTEAFF	TGTGCCAGCAGCTTAGGACAGGGCTTGAACACTGAAGCTTTCTTT
13	NA	TRBV19	TRBJ1-5	CASSWGGDQPQHF	TGTGCCAGTAGTTGGGGAGGGGATCAGCCCCAGCATTTT
15	NA	TRBV19	TRBJ2-6	CASSLRQSGANVLTF	TGTGCCAGTAGTCTGAGACAGTCTGGGGCCAACGTCCTGACTTTC
14	NA	TRBV7-8	TRBJ2-1	CASRPEYLSNEQFF	TGTGCCAGTCGCCCCGAATACCTGAGCAATGAGCAGTTCTTC
13	TRBD1	TRBV6-1	TRBJ2-7	CASQTGTVGEQYF	TGTGCCAGCCAGACTGGGACAGTGGGCGAGCAGTACTTC
14	TRBD1	TRBV30	TRBJ2-5	CAWSRGQGRETQYF	TGTGCCTGGAGCCGGGGACAGGGCCGGGAGACCCAGTACTTC
15	TRBD1	TRBV19	TRBJ1-1	CASSQGAPTNTEAFF	TGTGCCAGTAGTCAGGGGGCACCCACGAACACTGAAGCTTTCTTT
13	NA	TRBV4-1	TRBJ1-4	CASSPGGDEKLFF	TGCGCCAGCAGCCCGGGGGGAGATGAAAAACTGTTTTTT
15	TRBD2	TRBV6-5	TRBJ2-1	CASSYSSGSSYEQFF	TGTGCCAGCAGTTACTCTAGCGGGAGTTCTTATGAGCAGTTCTTC
11	NA	TRBV28	TRBJ1-2	CASSAVIGYTF	TGTGCCAGCAGTGCGGTAATAGGCTACACCTTC
11	NA	TRBV6-5	TRBJ2-1	CASSTSREQFF	TGTGCCAGCAGTACCTCGAGGGAGCAGTTCTTC
15	TRBD1	TRBV4-2	TRBJ1-2	CASSQGQGAGYGYTF	TGTGCCAGCAGCCAGGGACAGGGGGCTGGGTATGGCTACACCTTC
15	TRBD1	TRBV30	TRBJ1-5	CAWNPGQGGNQPQHF	TGTGCCTGGAACCCGGGACAGGGGGGCAATCAGCCCCAGCATTTT
14	NA	TRBV5-5	TRBJ1-4	CASSLQQGTEKLFF	TGTGCCAGCAGCTTGCAGCAGGGGACTGAAAAACTGTTTTTT
13	NA	TRBV18	TRBJ1-1	CASSPTGNTEAFF	TGTGCCAGCTCACCGACAGGGAACACTGAAGCTTTCTTT